Detailed here is one T cell receptor beta chain. Its antigen has not been determined. Base qualities were left out, and no much larger clone turns up one base away. CDR1 and CDR2, looked up from the germline V gene, are SGHTA and FQGNSA. Reading from cysteine to phenylalanine, the CDR3 counts 16 amino acids. The retained sequence is limited to the CDR3, 48 bases, with the frame set at the first base. The V end gives up 0 bases and the J end 6 bases, leaving 6 bases in the junction not matched to a gene. TCRbeta CDR3 regions were amplified from genomic DNA using the immunoSEQ Assay, a bias-controlled multiplex PCR. As for how the authors treated the data: The number of nucleated cells in each sample was estimated by amplification of reference gene primers within the assay. To quantify the absolute abundance of each unique TCRbeta CDR3 rearrangement, sequence reads were collapsed and filtered. For each sample, productive Simpson clonality was calculated as the square root of Simpson's diversity index over productive rearrangements. As stored in TCRdb, this immuneACCESS dataset retains in-frame rearrangements with V and J assigned. A fraction of the clones does not appear; measured against another copy, unresolved V genes explain less than half of the discrepancy, and the remainder lacks a known reason. The DNA gave D and trimming, while V, J and clone size come from that table. In this sample the table shows over 90,000 clones, nearly 90% of which occur a single time. Together, the top ten hold approximately 2% of the sample.

This sample was included in a study of blood T cell repertoires in COVID-19 (dated by TCRdb to the early 2020s). For the study in its entirety: Samples from collaborators originated in the United States, Italy and Spain and spanned both the acute and convalescent phases of COVID-19. The material from the prospective study consisted of cDNA or gDNA derived from T cells, B-cell-depleted T cells, or PBMCs. Subjects who had been exposed to COVID-19, were actively infected with it, or had recovered from it provided the deeply sampled blood TCRbeta repertoires that made up the dataset. A freely available public database, intended as a resource for researchers studying the immune response to SARS-CoV-2, is where the repertoires were released. Samples came from the ongoing ImmuneRACE study (first 160 participants) plus 1,254 subjects from 6 global collaborators. Sample metadata almost always included a de-identified subject ID, COVID-19 status, age in years and sex. HLA class I and class II types, where available, came from metadata supplied by the sample provider rather than from assay-based typing. The investigation overall reported the following: The amount of clinical and demographic metadata varied by source and participant and was provided uncurated.

The collaborating institutions used their own protocols to collect whole blood in K2EDTA tubes. For TCRbeta analysis, collaborator samples were shipped as frozen whole blood, as isolated PBMCs, or as DNA extracted from either sample type. Specimen: peripheral blood. The source is a man aged 45-65 years with active COVID-19. Recombination joined TRBV7-2 with TRBJ2-1, with TRBD1 identical over 9 junction bases. Read as DNA, the sequence is TGTGCCAGCAGCTTAGCTACCGGGACAGGGTCCAATGAGCAGTTCTTC. This is translated as CASSLATGTGSNEQFF.